Listed below are T cell receptor beta chains from one sample, sequenced in a study of blood T cell repertoires in COVID-19. Sequencing was performed with immunoSEQ multiplex PCR; in TCRdb, only in-frame clones are kept and a portion is missing. Of approximately 150,000 clones in the sample, 60% to 85% were seen once. What was sequenced was peripheral blood. These receptor sequences come from a woman aged 55-69 years with acute or convalescent COVID-19. Each CDR3 is given with its conserved first and last residue. Fields, in order: CDR3 protein, CDR3 DNA, clone size, D gene, J gene, V gene. The D gene is left open where the match is weak. Rows give clone size only sometimes, using once, few, many, or a class for an expanded clone.

CDR3aa: CASSARDYRNEQFF; CDR3nt: TGCGCCAGCAGCGCCCGGGACTACCGAAATGAGCAGTTCTTC; abundance: NA; d_gene: TRBD2; j_gene: TRBJ2-1; v_gene: TRBV5-1
CDR3aa: CANGRSGTDTQYF; CDR3nt: TGTGCCAACGGGAGGTCCGGCACAGATACGCAGTATTTT; abundance: NA; d_gene: TRBD2; j_gene: TRBJ2-3; v_gene: TRBV12-3/TRBV12-4
CDR3aa: CASSLEERGGELFF; CDR3nt: TGTGCCAGCAGCTTGGAAGAGCGGGGAGGGGAGCTGTTTTTT; abundance: NA; d_gene: TRBD2; j_gene: TRBJ2-2; v_gene: TRBV11-2
CDR3aa: CASRFAAGGSSYEQYF; CDR3nt: TGTGCCAGCCGTTTCGCCGCGGGAGGCTCCTCCTACGAGCAGTACTTC; abundance: NA; d_gene: TRBD2; j_gene: TRBJ2-7; v_gene: TRBV6-5
CDR3aa: CASGNPRSRGRIAFGYTF; CDR3nt: TGTGCTAGTGGAAACCCCCGCTCTAGGGGGCGAATAGCTTTTGGCTACACCTTC; abundance: NA; d_gene: TRBD1; j_gene: TRBJ1-2; v_gene: TRBV12-5
CDR3aa: CASRDRANTEAFF; CDR3nt: TGTGCCAGCAGGGACAGGGCGAACACTGAAGCTTTCTTT; abundance: NA; d_gene: TRBD1; j_gene: TRBJ1-1; v_gene: TRBV2
CDR3aa: CASSFSFLGATDTQYF; CDR3nt: TGTGCCAGCAGCTTTTCCTTTCTTGGAGCCACAGATACGCAGTATTTT; abundance: once; d_gene: NA; j_gene: TRBJ2-3; v_gene: TRBV11-2
CDR3aa: CASSLEGEVAAFF; CDR3nt: TGCGCCAGCAGCTTGGAAGGGGAGGTAGCAGCTTTCTTT; abundance: NA; d_gene: NA; j_gene: TRBJ1-1; v_gene: TRBV5-1
CDR3aa: CASSSEHRSYGYTF; CDR3nt: TGTGCCAGCAGTTCGGAACACCGGAGCTATGGCTACACCTTC; abundance: few; d_gene: NA; j_gene: TRBJ1-2; v_gene: TRBV28
CDR3aa: CASSQEGREGPSYEQYF; CDR3nt: TGCGCCAGCAGCCAAGAAGGTCGGGAGGGCCCCTCCTACGAGCAGTACTTC; abundance: once; d_gene: TRBD2; j_gene: TRBJ2-7; v_gene: TRBV4-1
CDR3aa: CSVVWTGAGEQYF; CDR3nt: TGCAGCGTTGTCTGGACAGGGGCGGGCGAGCAGTACTTC; abundance: NA; d_gene: TRBD1; j_gene: TRBJ2-7; v_gene: TRBV29-1
CDR3aa: CSVGAGSVTEAFF; CDR3nt: TGCAGCGTTGGTGCAGGGTCGGTCACTGAAGCTTTCTTT; abundance: NA; d_gene: NA; j_gene: TRBJ1-1; v_gene: TRBV29-1
CDR3aa: CASSLERTANYGYTF; CDR3nt: TGTGCCAGCAGCTTGGAGAGGACAGCCAACTATGGCTACACCTTC; abundance: NA; d_gene: NA; j_gene: TRBJ1-2; v_gene: TRBV5-6
CDR3aa: CASSQLAGGPDEQYF; CDR3nt: TGCGCCAGCAGCCAGTTAGCGGGAGGGCCGGACGAGCAGTACTTC; abundance: NA; d_gene: TRBD2; j_gene: TRBJ2-7; v_gene: TRBV4-1
CDR3aa: CASSLLRGGYNEQFF; CDR3nt: TGTGCCAGCAGCTTACTACGAGGTGGCTACAATGAGCAGTTCTTC; abundance: NA; d_gene: NA; j_gene: TRBJ2-1; v_gene: TRBV7-9
CDR3aa: CASSVDPSPSSYNEQFF; CDR3nt: TGTGCCAGCAGCGTAGATCCTAGCCCTAGCTCCTACAATGAGCAGTTCTTC; abundance: NA; d_gene: NA; j_gene: TRBJ2-1; v_gene: TRBV9
CDR3aa: CASRQGNQPQHF; CDR3nt: TGTGCCAGCAGGCAGGGAAATCAGCCCCAGCATTTT; abundance: NA; d_gene: NA; j_gene: TRBJ1-5; v_gene: TRBV6-5
CDR3aa: CASSSRQGRETQYF; CDR3nt: TGTGCCAGTAGCTCGAGACAGGGGCGAGAGACCCAGTACTTC; abundance: NA; d_gene: TRBD1; j_gene: TRBJ2-5; v_gene: TRBV19
CDR3aa: CASSTTGTAYEQYF; CDR3nt: TGTGCCAGCAGCACAACCGGGACAGCCTACGAGCAGTACTTC; abundance: many; d_gene: TRBD1; j_gene: TRBJ2-7; v_gene: TRBV5-6
CDR3aa: CASFRVVGEKLFF; CDR3nt: TGTGCCAGCTTCAGGGTTGTTGGAGAAAAACTGTTTTTT; abundance: NA; d_gene: NA; j_gene: TRBJ1-4; v_gene: TRBV5-8
CDR3aa: CASSIDRGLSYNSPLHF; CDR3nt: TGTGCCAGCAGCATAGACAGGGGGCTTTCCTATAATTCACCCCTCCACTTT; abundance: NA; d_gene: TRBD1; j_gene: TRBJ1-6; v_gene: TRBV7-8
CDR3aa: CASSILAGVGEQYF; CDR3nt: TGTGCCAGTAGTATACTAGCGGGAGTGGGAGAGCAGTACTTC; abundance: NA; d_gene: TRBD2; j_gene: TRBJ2-7; v_gene: TRBV19
CDR3aa: CASSSPTSGRTYEQYF; CDR3nt: TGTGCCAGCAGTTCCCCGACTAGCGGGAGGACGTACGAGCAGTACTTC; abundance: NA; d_gene: TRBD2; j_gene: TRBJ2-7; v_gene: TRBV28
CDR3aa: CSVEVDTHNEQFF; CDR3nt: TGCAGCGTTGAGGTCGACACCCACAATGAGCAGTTCTTC; abundance: NA; d_gene: NA; j_gene: TRBJ2-1; v_gene: TRBV29-1
CDR3aa: CASAELAGVQEQYF; CDR3nt: TGTGCCAGCGCCGAACTAGCGGGAGTACAAGAGCAGTACTTC; abundance: NA; d_gene: TRBD2; j_gene: TRBJ2-7; v_gene: TRBV3-1/TRBV3-2
CDR3aa: CASSLASGSETQYF; CDR3nt: TGTGCCAGCAGCTTAGCGAGCGGGAGCGAGACCCAGTACTTC; abundance: NA; d_gene: TRBD2; j_gene: TRBJ2-5; v_gene: TRBV7-9
CDR3aa: CASSLRGQRSGANVLTF; CDR3nt: TGTGCCAGCAGCTTAAGGGGACAGCGCTCTGGGGCCAACGTCCTGACTTTC; abundance: NA; d_gene: TRBD1; j_gene: TRBJ2-6; v_gene: TRBV7-8
CDR3aa: CASQIPGQGAREQYF; CDR3nt: TGTGCCAGCCAGATACCGGGACAGGGGGCGAGAGAGCAGTACTTC; abundance: NA; d_gene: TRBD1; j_gene: TRBJ2-7; v_gene: TRBV6-5
CDR3aa: CASSPSPGDQPQHF; CDR3nt: TGTGCCAGCAGCCCTAGCCCGGGCGATCAGCCCCAGCATTTT; abundance: NA; d_gene: NA; j_gene: TRBJ1-5; v_gene: TRBV6-6
CDR3aa: CASSSTRVHEQYF; CDR3nt: TGTGCCAGCAGTTCCACCAGGGTCCACGAGCAGTACTTC; abundance: NA; d_gene: NA; j_gene: TRBJ2-7; v_gene: TRBV5-6
CDR3aa: CASSPAGGWETQYF; CDR3nt: TGTGCCAGCTCACCAGCCGGCGGCTGGGAGACCCAGTACTTC; abundance: few; d_gene: NA; j_gene: TRBJ2-5; v_gene: TRBV18
CDR3aa: CASSIGRTRGANTEAFF; CDR3nt: TGTGCCAGTAGTATTGGCCGGACACGTGGGGCGAACACTGAAGCTTTCTTT; abundance: NA; d_gene: NA; j_gene: TRBJ1-1; v_gene: TRBV19
CDR3aa: CASSGRYGYTF; CDR3nt: TGTGCCAGCTCAGGCCGCTATGGCTACACCTTC; abundance: NA; d_gene: NA; j_gene: TRBJ1-2; v_gene: TRBV18
CDR3aa: CASSFRDRPFGGYTF; CDR3nt: TGTGCCAGCAGTTTCCGGGACAGGCCTTTTGGAGGCTACACCTTC; abundance: NA; d_gene: TRBD1; j_gene: TRBJ1-2; v_gene: TRBV27
CDR3aa: CASSRLAGYYNEQFF; CDR3nt: TGTGCCAGCAGCCGACTAGCGGGATATTACAATGAGCAGTTCTTC; abundance: NA; d_gene: TRBD2; j_gene: TRBJ2-1; v_gene: TRBV11-2
CDR3aa: CAWSVRVAGVTGELFF; CDR3nt: TGTGCCTGGAGTGTACGGGTAGCGGGAGTAACCGGGGAGCTGTTTTTT; abundance: NA; d_gene: TRBD2; j_gene: TRBJ2-2; v_gene: TRBV30
CDR3aa: CAWSKGWTEAFF; CDR3nt: TGTGCCTGGAGTAAGGGGTGGACTGAAGCTTTCTTT; abundance: NA; d_gene: NA; j_gene: TRBJ1-1; v_gene: TRBV30
CDR3aa: CASSVGTVNQPQHF; CDR3nt: TGTGCCAGCAGCGTAGGGACAGTTAATCAGCCCCAGCATTTT; abundance: once; d_gene: TRBD1; j_gene: TRBJ1-5; v_gene: TRBV7-8
CDR3aa: CASSLVPGGRVETQYF; CDR3nt: TGTGCCAGCAGCTTAGTCCCGGGCGGGAGGGTGGAGACCCAGTACTTC; abundance: NA; d_gene: TRBD2; j_gene: TRBJ2-5; v_gene: TRBV7-2
CDR3aa: CASSLWTGGTSSYEQYF; CDR3nt: TGTGCCAGCAGTCTGTGGACAGGGGGGACAAGCTCCTACGAGCAGTACTTC; abundance: NA; d_gene: TRBD1; j_gene: TRBJ2-7; v_gene: TRBV5-8
CDR3aa: CASSLQGRDYGYTF; CDR3nt: TGTGCCAGCAGTTTACAGGGGCGGGACTATGGCTACACCTTC; abundance: NA; d_gene: TRBD1; j_gene: TRBJ1-2; v_gene: TRBV5-4
CDR3aa: CASSDSRAGVNEQFF; CDR3nt: TGTGCCAGCAGTGACTCGCGAGCGGGAGTTAATGAGCAGTTCTTC; abundance: NA; d_gene: TRBD2; j_gene: TRBJ2-1; v_gene: TRBV6-4
CDR3aa: CASSRGDGEETQYF; CDR3nt: TGTGCCAGCAGCCGCGGGGACGGGGAAGAGACCCAGTACTTC; abundance: few; d_gene: NA; j_gene: TRBJ2-5; v_gene: TRBV11-3
CDR3aa: CASSRTGFQPQHF; CDR3nt: TGTGCCAGCAGTCGGACAGGGTTTCAGCCCCAGCATTTT; abundance: NA; d_gene: TRBD1; j_gene: TRBJ1-5; v_gene: TRBV12-3/TRBV12-4
CDR3aa: CASSVGLAGSEQYF; CDR3nt: TGTGCCAGCAGCGTAGGCCTAGCGGGAAGCGAGCAGTACTTC; abundance: NA; d_gene: TRBD2; j_gene: TRBJ2-7; v_gene: TRBV9
CDR3aa: CAIARTSGNEQFF; CDR3nt: TGTGCCATCGCTAGAACTAGCGGCAATGAGCAGTTCTTC; abundance: NA; d_gene: TRBD2; j_gene: TRBJ2-1; v_gene: TRBV10-3
CDR3aa: CAIRQTSGRYEQYF; CDR3nt: TGTGCCATCAGACAGACTAGCGGGAGATACGAGCAGTACTTC; abundance: NA; d_gene: TRBD2; j_gene: TRBJ2-7; v_gene: TRBV10-3
CDR3aa: CASSSRGGGGFSYNEQFF; CDR3nt: TGTGCCAGCAGCTCCCGGGGGGGAGGGGGCTTCTCCTACAATGAGCAGTTCTTC; abundance: NA; d_gene: NA; j_gene: TRBJ2-1; v_gene: TRBV7-8
CDR3aa: CATSRVGTAVGPQHF; CDR3nt: TGTGCCACCAGCAGAGTTGGGACAGCGGTGGGGCCCCAGCATTTT; abundance: NA; d_gene: TRBD1; j_gene: TRBJ1-5; v_gene: TRBV15
CDR3aa: CASSLNGGGQETQYF; CDR3nt: TGCGCCAGCAGCTTGAATGGGGGAGGTCAAGAGACCCAGTACTTC; abundance: NA; d_gene: NA; j_gene: TRBJ2-5; v_gene: TRBV5-1
CDR3aa: CASSVQGGSTEAFF; CDR3nt: TGTGCCAGTAGCGTACAGGGGGGGAGCACTGAAGCTTTCTTT; abundance: NA; d_gene: TRBD1; j_gene: TRBJ1-1; v_gene: TRBV19
CDR3aa: CASSHGHYEQFF; CDR3nt: TGTGCCAGCAGCCACGGACACTATGAGCAGTTCTTC; abundance: NA; d_gene: NA; j_gene: TRBJ2-1; v_gene: TRBV4-2
CDR3aa: CASSLRQRDGTDTQYF; CDR3nt: TGTGCCAGCAGTTTAAGGCAGCGGGACGGGACAGATACGCAGTATTTT; abundance: NA; d_gene: TRBD2; j_gene: TRBJ2-3; v_gene: TRBV27